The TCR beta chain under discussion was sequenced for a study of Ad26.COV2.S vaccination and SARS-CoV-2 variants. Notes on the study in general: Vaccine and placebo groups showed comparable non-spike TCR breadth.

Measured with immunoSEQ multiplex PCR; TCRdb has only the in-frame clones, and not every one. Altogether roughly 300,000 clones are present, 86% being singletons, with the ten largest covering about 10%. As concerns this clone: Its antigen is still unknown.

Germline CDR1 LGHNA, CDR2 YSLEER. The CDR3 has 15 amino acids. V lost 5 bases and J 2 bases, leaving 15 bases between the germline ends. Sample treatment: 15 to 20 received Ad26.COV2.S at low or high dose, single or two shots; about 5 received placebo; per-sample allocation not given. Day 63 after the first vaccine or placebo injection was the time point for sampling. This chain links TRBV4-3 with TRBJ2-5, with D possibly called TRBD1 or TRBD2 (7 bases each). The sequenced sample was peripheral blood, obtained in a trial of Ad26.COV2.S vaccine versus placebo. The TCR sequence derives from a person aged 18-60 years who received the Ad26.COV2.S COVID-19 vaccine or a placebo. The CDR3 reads CASSEGGTAQETQYF. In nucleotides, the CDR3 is TGCGCCAGCAGCGAGGGGGGGACAGCACAAGAGACCCAGTACTTC.